These 25 T cell receptor beta chains were all obtained from the same sample, sequenced in a study of control samples from healthy donors and cancer patients (TCRdb year 2020). Libraries were constructed by the immunoSEQ multiplex PCR assay. Held by TCRdb, this immuneACCESS table contains in-frame sequences only and omits some clones. Under half of the omission traces to an unresolved V gene where checked; the cause of the rest is unknown. Across this sample there are just over 50,000 clones, with about nine tenths seen only once. Jointly, the top ten make up 40% of the sample. The sample was PBMCs. The receptors were sampled from a man in his fifties with head and neck cancer.

This clone was detected once. CDR3: CATSDLSRSTDTQYF. CDR3 sequence (DNA): TGTGCCACCAGTGATTTATCCAGAAGCACAGATACGCAGTATTTT. The chain recombines TRBV24-1 with TRBJ2-3; D unclear. This CDR3 region has 15 residues. The germline gives CDR1 KGHDR, CDR2 SFDVKD. V lost 1 base and J lost 0, with 7 bases in between.

This clone was seen once. V gene TRBV12-3 or TRBV12-4 combines with J gene TRBJ2-1; D gene ambiguous. V was shortened by 3 bases and J by 6 bases, with 6 bases between the two germline ends. The CDR3 sequence is 12 residues long. The CDR3 sequence is CASSLVGNEQFF. The CDR3 DNA reads as TGTGCCAGCAGTTTGGTGGGCAATGAGCAGTTCTTC.

CDR3 in amino acids: CASSPTPGDSETQYF. CDR3 nucleotides: TGCGCCAGCAGCCCAACCCCAGGGGACTCAGAGACCCAGTACTTC. The chain couples TRBV4-1 to TRBJ2-5; D tentatively reads TRBD1 or TRBD2 (6 bases each). The germline V and J ends were trimmed by 4 bases and 4 bases, with 16 bases remaining between them. The germline V gene has CDR1 MGHRA and CDR2 YSYEKL. The CDR3 length is 15 residues.

The chain is built from TRBV7-6 and TRBJ2-2, with D perhaps matching TRBD2 (5 bases). There are 16 residues in the CDR3. CDR1 SGHVS and CDR2 FNYEAQ come from the germline V gene. The V gene lost 4 bases and the J gene lost 0 bases, with 12 bases spanning the gap. The DNA of the CDR3 is TGTGCCAGCAGCTCCCTGCGAGGGCCGAACACCGGGGAGCTGTTTTTT. Its protein is CASSSLRGPNTGELFF.

This clone occurred many times. The CDR3 nucleotides read TGTGCCAGCAGCTTTGGGCCCTCGGGGGCCTACGAGCAGTACTTC. It encodes CASSFGPSGAYEQYF. This chain links TRBV7-7 with TRBJ2-7, with D tentatively TRBD2 (6 bases). There are 15 residues in the CDR3. Germline V gene data show CDR1 as SSHAT and CDR2 as FNYEAQ (reference sequence). V was cut by 3 bases and J by 2 bases, with 14 bases left in between. The full variable domain, with the rest looked up from reference TRBV7-7 and TRBJ2-7, is GAGVSQSPRYKVTKRGQDVTLRCDPISSHATLYWYQQALGQGPEFLTYFNYEAQPDKSGLPSDRFSAERPEGSISTLTIQRTEQRDSAMYRCASSFGPSGAYEQYFGPGTRLTVT.

This clone was counted only a few times. This sequence joins TRBV19 and TRBJ2-7; possible D gene TRBD2, 6 bases. V gave up 0 bases and J gave up 5 bases, with 11 bases separating them. CDR3 length equals 14 residues. CDR1 and CDR2 from the germline V gene are LNHDA and SQIVND (reference sequence). The CDR3 protein is CASSIDWRGHEQYF. The DNA of the CDR3 is TGTGCCAGTAGTATAGATTGGAGGGGCCACGAGCAGTACTTC.

The chain is built from TRBV7-9 and TRBJ2-3; 7 bases align to TRBD1. The CDR3 loop spans 15 amino acids. Germline V gene data show CDR1 as SEHNR and CDR2 as FQNEAQ (reference sequence). The junction had 4 bases not matched to a gene; V was cut back by 4 bases and J by 0 bases. CDR3 loop: CASSSGQVSTDTQYF. DNA for the CDR3: TGTGCCAGCAGCTCCGGACAGGTTAGCACAGATACGCAGTATTTT.

Only one count was recorded for this clone. This chain uses TRBV28 with TRBJ1-6, with D possibly TRBD1 on 5 matching bases. CDR1 is MDHEN, CDR2 SYDVKM, per germline. Trimming took off 5 bases at V and 8 bases at J, with 25 bases between the two ends. The CDR3 is made up of 18 amino acids. This chain's CDR3 is CASSRRSGTRGGYSPLHF. Here the CDR3 DNA reads TGTGCCAGCAGTCGCCGGTCCGGGACCCGGGGGGGATATTCACCCCTCCACTTT. The entire variable domain, with the rest obtained from reference TRBV28 and TRBJ1-6, is as follows: DVKVTQSSRYLVKRTGEKVFLECVQDMDHENMFWYRQDPGLGLRLIYFSYDVKMKEKGDIPEGYSVSREKKERFSLILESASTNQTSMYLCASSRRSGTRGGYSPLHFGNGTRLTVT.

The chain has TRBV19 and TRBJ1-6; D unclear. V was pared by 5 bases and J by 7 bases, with 6 bases between. The CDR3 runs 12 residues. CDR1 is LNHDA, CDR2 SQIVND, per germline (reference sequence). The CDR3: CASSGGNSPLHF. CDR3 nucleotide sequence: TGTGCCAGTAGTGGAGGAAATTCACCCCTCCACTTT.

This chain joins TRBV9 and TRBJ1-2, with TRBD1 as a possible D gene (5 bases). V was shortened by 3 bases and J by 13 bases, with 22 bases between the two germline ends. Germline V gene sequence: CDR1 SGDLS, CDR2 YYNGEE. The CDR3 loop spans 14 amino acids. The CDR3 nucleotides read TGTGCCAGCAGCGGCCCCGGGACGGACTCCCGTATCACCTTC. This encodes CASSGPGTDSRITF.

The chain carries TRBV3-1 (or the pseudogene TRBV3-2) and TRBJ2-6; D uncertain. There are 16 residues in the CDR3. The germline V and J ends were trimmed by 2 bases and 2 bases, with 10 bases remaining between them. The germline CDR1 and CDR2 sequences are LGHDT and YNNKEL (reference sequence). The DNA for the CDR3 is TGTGCCAGCAGCCAACGAAGGGATACTGGGGCCAACGTCCTGACTTTC. It translates to CASSQRRDTGANVLTF.

The rearrangement joins TRBV11-2 to TRBJ2-5; D might be TRBD1 (6 bases). Trimming shortened V by 4 bases and J by 5 bases, and 17 bases separated the two germline ends. The CDR3 totals 15 residues. Germline V gene sequence: CDR1 SGHAT, CDR2 FQNNGV. Here the CDR3 reads CASSSRGFGGETQYF. CDR3 nucleotides: TGTGCCAGCAGCTCAAGGGGGTTCGGTGGGGAGACCCAGTACTTC.

This chain uses TRBV19 with TRBJ2-7; tentative D call: TRBD1 (6 bases). This CDR3 is 14 amino acids long. The germline V gene encodes CDR1 LNHDA and CDR2 SQIVND (reference sequence). Trimming pared 4 bases from V and 3 bases from J, leaving 13 bases between. The CDR3 reads CASSTGTKNYEQYF. CDR3 nucleotides: TGTGCCAGTAGTACGGGGACAAAAAACTACGAGCAGTACTTC.

V usage is TRBV6-1 and J usage is TRBJ2-7; no definite D call. Deletions cut 3 bases from V and 3 bases from J, with 9 bases between. CDR3 size: 13 residues. From germline, CDR1 is MNHNS and CDR2 SASEGT. The CDR3 bases are TGTGCCAGCAGTGAGAGGAGAGTCTACGAGCAGTACTTC. Its protein is CASSERRVYEQYF.

The chain employs TRBV7-2 and TRBJ2-2; the match to TRBD1 covers 8 bases. Germline trimming cut 6 bases from V and 6 bases from J; bases unmatched to any gene: 15. The CDR3 consists of 17 residues. Germline loops: CDR1 SGHTA, CDR2 FQGNSA. The CDR3 DNA is TGTGCCAGCAGAGGGGACAGGACCACTGGCGGCGCCGGGGAGCTGTTTTTT. Its translation: CASRGDRTTGGAGELFF.

This clone was recorded only once. The V call is TRBV6-5, the J call TRBJ2-3; D gene uncertain. Trimming shortened V by 6 bases and J by 4 bases, and 17 bases separated the two germline ends. Germline lookup yields CDR1 MNHEY and CDR2 SVGAGI. The CDR3 has 15 residues. Written as DNA, the CDR3 is TGTGCCAGCAGCCCCCAAAGGAGACGCGCAGATACGCAGTATTTT. Translated, it gives CASSPQRRRADTQYF.

The genes are TRBV5-6 and TRBJ2-2, with D perhaps being TRBD1 or TRBD2 (5 bases each). Looked up from germline, CDR1 is SGHDT and CDR2 is YYEEEE. V lost 3 bases and J lost 5, with 17 bases in between. The CDR3 loop spans 16 amino acids. DNA for the CDR3: TGTGCCAGCAGCTCCTCCGGGACCCCCGCGACCGGGGAGCTGTTTTTT. It translates to CASSSSGTPATGELFF.

The rearrangement uses TRBV24-1 and TRBJ2-3; 10 bases map to TRBD1. J gave up 5 bases and V 1 base, and 5 bases lay outside the gene matches. Germline CDR1 KGHDR, CDR2 SFDVKD. The CDR3 runs to 16 residues. This CDR3 is CATSDFRQGAGDTQYF. Written as DNA, the CDR3 is TGTGCCACCAGTGATTTCCGACAGGGGGCTGGAGATACGCAGTATTTT.

The chain is built from TRBV2 and TRBJ2-1; TRBD2 might be the D (6 bases). The CDR3 sequence is 14 residues long. CDR1 and CDR2 (germline): SNHLY, FYNNEI. The V gene lost 10 bases and the J gene lost 2 bases, with 15 bases spanning the gap. In DNA form, the CDR3 reads TGTGCCACCAAAAGACTAGTTCCCTACAATGAGCAGTTCTTC. This encodes CATKRLVPYNEQFF.

The chain uses TRBV27 and TRBJ2-3; D is undetermined. The V gene lost 4 bases and the J gene lost 8 bases, with 13 bases spanning the gap. This CDR3 is 13 amino acids long. Germline assignment: CDR1 MNHEY and CDR2 SMNVEV (reference sequence). The CDR3 loop is CASSSYFGVTQYF. CDR3 DNA: TGTGCCAGCAGTTCCTATTTTGGGGTTACGCAGTATTTT.

The rearrangement joins TRBV15 to TRBJ2-5, with 7 bases aligning to TRBD2. Germline V gene data show CDR1 as LNHNV and CDR2 as YYDKDF (reference sequence). The CDR3 runs 15 residues. The trim removed 1 base at V and 2 bases at J, leaving 4 bases unmatched. CDR3 region: CATSRGAGPQETQYF. In nucleotides, the CDR3 is TGTGCCACCAGCAGAGGAGCGGGGCCGCAAGAGACCCAGTACTTC.

The chain has TRBV19 and TRBJ2-2, with 10 bases fitting TRBD1. The V segment lost 6 bases and the J segment 1 base; nucleotides outside the gene matches: 2. Germline lookup yields CDR1 LNHDA and CDR2 SQIVND (reference sequence). This CDR3 comprises 15 residues. CDR3 loop: CASRTGGKNTGELFF. As DNA, the CDR3 is TGTGCCAGTAGGACAGGGGGCAAGAACACCGGGGAGCTGTTTTTT.

The chain uses TRBV11-3 and TRBJ2-1; TRBD1 might be the D (5 bases). The germline CDR1 and CDR2 sequences are SGHNT and YENEEA. The length of the CDR3 is 13 residues. V gave up 0 bases and J gave up 10 bases, with 10 bases separating them. Here the CDR3 DNA reads TGTGCCAGCAGCTTAGATGTGGGGCAAGAGCAGTTCTTC. As protein: CASSLDVGQEQFF.

The chain combines TRBV3-1 (or the pseudogene TRBV3-2) with TRBJ1-1; perhaps TRBD1 as D (5 bases). Trimming took off 0 bases at V and 4 bases at J, with 12 bases between the two ends. This CDR3 spans 15 amino acids. The germline gives CDR1 LGHDT, CDR2 YNNKEL (reference sequence). For the CDR3, the DNA is TGTGCCAGCAGCCAAGAACAGGTTTCACGCACTGAAGCTTTCTTT. Protein product: CASSQEQVSRTEAFF.

V usage is TRBV6-2 or TRBV6-3 and J usage is TRBJ2-5; the match to TRBD1 covers 8 bases. Germline trimming cut 6 bases from V and 4 bases from J; bases unmatched to any gene: 13. The CDR3 is made up of 16 amino acids. CDR1 is MNHEY, CDR2 SVGEGT, per germline. The CDR3 region has the DNA TGTGCCAGCAGCCCCGTCCCGGGGACAGGTTCAGAGACCCAGTACTTC. Its translation is CASSPVPGTGSETQYF.